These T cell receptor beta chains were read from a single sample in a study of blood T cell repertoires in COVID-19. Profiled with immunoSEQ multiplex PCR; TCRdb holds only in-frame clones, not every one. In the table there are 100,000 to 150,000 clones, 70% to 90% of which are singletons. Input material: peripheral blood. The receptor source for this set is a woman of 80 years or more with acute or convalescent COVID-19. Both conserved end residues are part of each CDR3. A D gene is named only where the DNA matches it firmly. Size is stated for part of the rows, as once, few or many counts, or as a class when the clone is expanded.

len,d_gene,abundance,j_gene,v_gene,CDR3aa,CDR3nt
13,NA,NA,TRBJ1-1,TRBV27,CASSSGEDTEAFF,TGTGCCAGCAGTTCCGGGGAGGACACTGAAGCTTTCTTT
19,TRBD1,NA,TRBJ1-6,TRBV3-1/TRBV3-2,CASSQEMGTAQFNNSPLHF,TGTGCCAGCAGCCAAGAGATGGGGACAGCCCAATTCAATAATTCACCCCTCCACTTT
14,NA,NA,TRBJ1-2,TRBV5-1,CASSPLGINYGYTF,TGCGCCAGCAGCCCTCTGGGCATAAACTATGGCTACACCTTC
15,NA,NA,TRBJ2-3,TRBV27,CASSLSGQTTDTQYF,TGTGCCAGCAGTTTATCAGGACAGACCACAGATACGCAGTATTTT
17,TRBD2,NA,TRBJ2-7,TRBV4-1,CASSQLGLAGGLGEQYF,TGCGCCAGCAGCCAACTCGGACTAGCGGGAGGCTTAGGGGAGCAGTACTTC
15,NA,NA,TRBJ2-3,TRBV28,CASSAFERATDTQYF,TGTGCCAGCAGTGCATTTGAGCGCGCCACGGATACGCAGTATTTT
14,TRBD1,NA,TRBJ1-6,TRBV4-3,CASSQGTGDSPLHF,TGCGCCAGCAGCCAAGGGACAGGGGATTCACCCCTCCACTTT
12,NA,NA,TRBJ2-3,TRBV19,CASSSSGYTQYF,TGTGCCAGTAGTAGCTCGGGGTATACGCAGTATTTT
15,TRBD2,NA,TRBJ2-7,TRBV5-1,CASSELGGRAYEQYF,TGCGCCAGCAGCGAATTGGGCGGGAGGGCCTACGAGCAGTACTTC
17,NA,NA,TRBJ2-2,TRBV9,CASSVGPGSPNTGELFF,TGTGCCAGCAGCGTAGGCCCGGGGAGTCCCAACACCGGGGAGCTGTTTTTT
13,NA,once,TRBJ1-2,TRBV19,CASSWSVNYGYTF,TGTGCCAGTAGTTGGTCGGTTAACTATGGCTACACCTTC
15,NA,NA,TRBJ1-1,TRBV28,CASSLLAGGNTEAFF,TGTGCCAGCAGTTTATTGGCCGGGGGGAACACTGAAGCTTTCTTT
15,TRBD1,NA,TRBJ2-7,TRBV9,CASSLTGGSDREQYF,TGTGCCAGCAGCCTGACAGGGGGCTCTGATCGAGAGCAGTACTTC
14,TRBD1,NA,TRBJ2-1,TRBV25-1,CASSELTGVDEQFF,TGTGCCAGCAGTGAATTAACAGGGGTGGATGAGCAGTTCTTC
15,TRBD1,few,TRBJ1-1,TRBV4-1,CASSRGTGGGTEAFF,TGCGCCAGCAGCCGAGGGACAGGGGGTGGCACTGAAGCTTTCTTT
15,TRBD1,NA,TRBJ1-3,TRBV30,CASDRGGYSGNTIYF,TGTGCCAGCGACAGGGGTGGTTACTCTGGAAACACCATATATTTT
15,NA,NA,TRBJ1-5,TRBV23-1,CASTRSQGGNQPQHF,TGCGCCAGCACCCGATCACAGGGTGGCAATCAGCCCCAGCATTTT
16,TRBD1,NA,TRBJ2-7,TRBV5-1,CASSLGTGTGKYEQYF,TGCGCCAGCAGCTTGGGTACCGGGACAGGGAAGTACGAGCAGTACTTC
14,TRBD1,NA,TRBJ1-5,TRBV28,CASSPGTGSQPQHF,TGTGCCAGCAGTCCCGGGACAGGGTCCCAGCCCCAGCATTTT
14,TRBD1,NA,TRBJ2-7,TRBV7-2,CASSFGTGGYEQYF,TGTGCCAGCAGCTTCGGGACAGGGGGCTACGAGCAGTACTTC